The T cell receptor (beta chain) under discussion was sequenced for a study of blood T cell repertoires in COVID-19. This CDR3 contains 13 residues. Germline V gives CDR1 WSHSY, CDR2 SAAADI. J lost 7 bases, V lost 1 base, and 0 bases had no gene match. This table comes from immunoSEQ multiplex PCR, and its TCRdb copy is limited to in-frame clones, with some not included. The table includes about 94,000 clones, approximately 89% detected once. The origin of this receptor is a human donor with acute or convalescent COVID-19. The donor label of this sample is uncertain. The sequenced sample consisted of peripheral blood. V gene TRBV10-2 combines with J gene TRBJ2-1; the match to TRBD1 covers 8 bases. The CDR3 sequence is CASSEYRGNEQFF. DNA for the CDR3: TGCGCCAGCAGTGAGTACAGGGGGAATGAGCAGTTCTTC.